This entry lists 9 T cell receptor beta chains sequenced from one sample in a study of T cells in Graves' hyperthyroidism and ophthalmopathy. The source material, RNA transcripts, was used to amplify TCR beta CDR3 regions. An initial round of RT-PCR targeting the TCR CDR3 relied on the HTBI primer set. TCRdb fed the multiplex PCR reads into MiXCR, producing one record per CDR3 protein. Found here are approximately 700,000 distinct CDR3 sequences, around 15% of them singletons; the top ten hold roughly 8%. Source material: blood. The receptors derive from a young man with Graves' hyperthyroidism.

The chain is built from TRBV19 and TRBJ2-7, with TRBD2 as a possible D gene (5 bases). This CDR3 contains 11 residues. V was clipped by 4 bases and J by 7 bases, with 8 bases between them. Germline V gene lookup returns CDR1 LNHDA and CDR2 SQIVND (reference sequence). CDR3 sequence reads: CASSTTGEQYF. The CDR3, as DNA: TGTGCCAGTAGTACTACGGGGGAGCAGTACTTC.

The chain joins TRBV5-1 to TRBJ1-2; D may be TRBD1 (5 bases). The CDR3 is 15 residues long. Per germline, CDR1 SGHRS and CDR2 YFSETQ. The V end was cut by 1 base, the J end by 8 bases, with 18 bases between. The CDR3 DNA follows: TGCGCCAGCAGCTTGTCTCAAGGGGCCGCCGAGGGCTACACCTTC. This sequence encodes CASSLSQGAAEGYTF.

The chain links TRBV9 to TRBJ1-3, with 7 bases identical to TRBD1. The J segment lost 0 bases and the V segment lost 4 bases, leaving 7 bases of the junction unmatched. The germline V gene encodes CDR1 SGDLS and CDR2 YYNGEE. This CDR3 comprises 16 residues. As DNA, the CDR3 is TGTGCCAGCAGCTTGGGACAGCCGCTCTCTGGAAACACCATATATTTT. Its translation is CASSLGQPLSGNTIYF. Full variable domain (remainder filled in from reference TRBV9 and TRBJ1-3): DSGVTQTPKHLITATGQRVTLRCSPRSGDLSVYWYQQSLDQGLQFLIQYYNGEERAKGNILERFSAQQFPDLHSELNLSSLELGDSALYFCASSLGQPLSGNTIYFGEGSWLTVV.

This rearrangement joins TRBV29-1 to TRBJ2-7; 8 bases fit TRBD1. Germline CDR1 and CDR2: SQVTM and ANQGSEA. After removal of 7 bases from V and 5 bases from J, the junction contained 7 bases not matched to a gene. This CDR3 has 12 residues. CDR3 region: CSAGQGRDEQYF. The CDR3 coding sequence is TGCAGCGCTGGACAGGGCCGAGACGAGCAGTACTTC.

The rearrangement links TRBV28 to TRBJ2-2; 8 bases are a match to TRBD1. Germline V gene sequence: CDR1 MDHEN, CDR2 SYDVKM. CDR3 length: 17 residues. The junction had 13 bases not matched to a gene; V was cut back by 7 bases and J by 3 bases. The CDR3 nucleotides are TGTGCCAGCACCGGTCACAGGGGGGAATTGGACACCGGGGAGCTGTTTTTT. Translation gives CASTGHRGELDTGELFF.

This clonotype was recorded at least ten times. This sequence joins TRBV12-3 or TRBV12-4 and TRBJ2-7; 7 bases fit TRBD1. The length of the CDR3 is 14 residues. The J segment lost 2 bases and the V segment lost 6 bases, leaving 7 bases of the junction unmatched. CDR3 in DNA: TGTGCCAGCAGCCGTTGGGACAGTACCTACGAGCAGTACTTC. The encoded protein is CASSRWDSTYEQYF.

This clonotype has more than one count but fewer than ten. The genes are TRBV4-1 and TRBJ2-4; D may be TRBD2 (6 bases). Trimming took 2 bases from V and 2 from J, leaving 19 bases between them. From germline, CDR1 is MGHRA and CDR2 YSYEKL. The CDR3 runs to 18 residues. DNA for the CDR3: TGCGCCAGCAGCCAACCCCGGGACTCCCGGGGGACCAAAAACATTCAGTACTTC. Translating gives CASSQPRDSRGTKNIQYF.

This clonotype was recorded at least ten times. A read error may produce the germline difference seen at one junction end. The chain uses TRBV2 and TRBJ1-1, with D maybe TRBD1 (6 bases). Germline loops: CDR1 SNHLY, CDR2 FYNNEI. The CDR3 is 14 amino acids. The CDR3 DNA reads TGTGCCAGCACTGAAGGAGGGGGGGGGACTGAAGCTTTCTTT. Its protein is CASTEGGGGTEAFF.

This clonotype was counted many times. J is TRBJ2-1 and V is TRBV3-1; D may match TRBD1 or TRBD2 (5 bases each). CDR1 and CDR2 from the germline V gene are LGHDT and YNNKEL (reference sequence). V lost 4 bases, J lost 4 bases, and 8 bases lay in between. This CDR3 spans 13 amino acids. This CDR3 is CASSRWGYNEQFF. The DNA for the CDR3 is TGTGCCAGCAGCCGGTGGGGGTACAATGAGCAGTTCTTC.